This passage covers 30 T cell receptor beta chains from one sample sequenced in a study of neurological immune-mediated disorders. A single record per CDR3 protein comes from TCRdb applying MiXCR to the 5' RACE reads. In the table there are fewer than 85,000 distinct CDR3 sequences, about 5% of which are singletons. The sequenced sample was PBMCs. These receptors originate from a woman in her 30s with multiple sclerosis.

This clonotype was recorded at least ten times. The CDR3 protein is CASSSTGDSYNEQFF. The CDR3 coding sequence is TGTGCCAGCAGCTCCACAGGGGACTCCTACAATGAGCAGTTCTTC. The chain couples TRBV5-5 to TRBJ2-1, with 7 positions matching TRBD1. Germline trimming cut 3 bases from V and 0 bases from J; bases unmatched to any gene: 3. The CDR3 consists of 15 residues. Germline CDR1 SGHKS, CDR2 YYEKEE (reference sequence).

This clonotype occurred many times. The V call is TRBV5-1, the J call TRBJ2-7; D not resolved. This CDR3 is 13 amino acids long. Germline loops: CDR1 SGHRS, CDR2 YFSETQ. With 10 bases removed from V and 1 base from J, the gap between germline ends came to 15 bases. The CDR3 DNA sequence: TGCGCCGCGTCGAAAGGGCCTTCCTACGAGCAGTACTTC. Amino acid sequence: CAASKGPSYEQYF.

By frequency in the sample, this clonotype is medium-sized. The chain has TRBV27 and TRBJ2-7; D is possibly TRBD1 or TRBD2 (5 bases each). CDR1 and CDR2 from the germline V gene are MNHEY and SMNVEV (reference sequence). The CDR3 has 14 residues. The V end was cut by 7 bases, the J end by 3 bases, with 16 bases between. The CDR3 reads CASTPRWGSYEQYF. CDR3 nucleotides: TGTGCCAGCACCCCAAGGTGGGGGAGCTACGAGCAGTACTTC.

This clonotype came up many times. The chain employs TRBV12-3 or TRBV12-4 and TRBJ2-2; TRBD2 matches at 9 bases. The CDR3 is 15 amino acids. V lost 7 bases, J lost 5 bases, and 8 bases stayed unmatched. This CDR3 reads CASKASGRITGELFF. In DNA, the CDR3 is TGTGCCAGCAAAGCGAGCGGGAGGATAACCGGGGAGCTGTTTTTT.

A few counts support this clonotype. A clone one base away is much larger, so this may be a read error. The chain carries TRBV20-1 and TRBJ1-1; D is perhaps TRBD1 (6 bases). V dropped 7 bases and J dropped 2 bases, with 14 bases sitting between them. This CDR3 spans 13 amino acids. Germline assignment: CDR1 DFQATT and CDR2 SNEGSKA (reference sequence). This chain's CDR3 is CSDVGTINTEAFF. Here the CDR3 DNA reads TGCAGTGACGTCGGGACAATTAACACTGAAGCTTTCTTT.

In its sample, this clonotype was seen a few times. The V gene is TRBV20-1, the J gene TRBJ2-1, with 8 nucleotides matching TRBD1. Germline CDR1 is DFQATT and CDR2 is SNEGSKA (reference sequence). The junction had 8 bases not matched to a gene; V was cut back by 1 base and J by 0 bases. The CDR3 sequence is 17 residues long. CDR3 bases: TGCAGTGCTAGAGCCCCGACAGGGGTGAGCTCCTACAATGAGCAGTTCTTC. Amino acids: CSARAPTGVSSYNEQFF.

There are a few counts of this clonotype. The chain employs TRBV6-4 and TRBJ2-2; TRBD1 might be the D (6 bases). The CDR3 totals 13 residues. V was trimmed by 4 bases and J by 3 bases, leaving 6 bases between them. Germline V gene data show CDR1 as MRHNA and CDR2 as SNTAGT. CDR3 coding DNA: TGTGCCAGCAGTGGGACAGACACCGGGGAGCTGTTTTTT. It translates to CASSGTDTGELFF.

This clonotype was seen more than once but under ten times. This chain connects TRBV12-3 or TRBV12-4 to TRBJ2-2; D is unresolved. The CDR3 covers 11 residues. V shed 8 bases and J shed 4 bases, with 5 bases lying between them. The CDR3 DNA follows: TGTGCCAGCCGTCGCACCGGGGAGCTGTTTTTT. Translated, it gives CASRRTGELFF.

This clonotype was seen at least ten times. The chain joins TRBV20-1 to TRBJ1-5; 7 bases map to TRBD1. This CDR3 has 15 residues. V trimming: 6 bases; J trimming: 7 bases; junction bases outside the gene matches: 15. CDR1 and CDR2 from the germline V gene are DFQATT and SNEGSKA (reference sequence). CDR3 DNA: TGCAGTGCCGTCCCCTTACAGGGGACTAAGCAGCCCCAGCATTTT. It yields the protein CSAVPLQGTKQPQHF.

This clonotype was recorded many times. The V and J genes are TRBV5-1 and TRBJ2-1, with 10 bases aligning to TRBD2. Germline assignment: CDR1 SGHRS and CDR2 YFSETQ. CDR3 length equals 19 residues. Germline trimming cut 0 bases from V and 6 bases from J; bases unmatched to any gene: 15. The CDR3: CASSLDPSGSGWGPNEQFF. CDR3 sequence (DNA): TGCGCCAGCAGCTTGGATCCTAGCGGGAGTGGTTGGGGACCCAATGAGCAGTTCTTC.

This clonotype was seen ten or more times. V and J are TRBV9 and TRBJ2-2; D uncertain. From germline, CDR1 is SGDLS and CDR2 YYNGEE. Trimming pared 3 bases from V and 6 bases from J, leaving 6 bases between. This CDR3 region has 12 residues. CDR3 DNA: TGTGCCAGCAGCGGGGTGGCCGGGGAGCTGTTTTTT. This encodes CASSGVAGELFF.

This clonotype appeared many times. This chain uses TRBV6-1 with TRBJ1-5, with 8 positions matching TRBD1. V dropped 4 bases and J dropped 6; count of bases not matched to a gene: 5. CDR3 length: 14 residues. Germline V gives CDR1 MNHNS, CDR2 SASEGT. CDR3 in amino acids: CASSADRGSQPQHF. The CDR3 DNA reads TGTGCCAGCAGTGCTGACAGGGGCAGTCAGCCCCAGCATTTT.

There are many counts of this clonotype. The chain employs TRBV18 and TRBJ2-7; D might be TRBD1 (5 bases). The ends were cut back, 3 bases at V and 6 bases at J, with 15 bases in the middle. This CDR3 has 14 residues. Per germline, CDR1 KGHSH and CDR2 LQKENI. CDR3 protein: CASSPDSGSFEQYF. The CDR3 region has the DNA TGTGCCAGCTCACCCGACAGTGGATCTTTCGAGCAGTACTTC. The entire variable domain, with the rest obtained from reference TRBV18 and TRBJ2-7, is as follows: NAGVMQNPRHLVRRRGQEARLRCSPMKGHSHVYWYRQLPEEGLKFMVYLQKENIIDESGMPKERFSAEFPKEGPSILRIQQVVRGDSAAYFCASSPDSGSFEQYFGPGTRLTVT.

In its sample, this clonotype was seen many times. The gene calls are TRBV20-1 and TRBJ1-4; a weak D match, TRBD1 (5 bases). Germline V gene sequence: CDR1 DFQATT, CDR2 SNEGSKA (reference sequence). V was clipped by 1 base and J by 5 bases, with 14 bases between them. The CDR3 contains 15 residues. In DNA form, the CDR3 reads TGCAGTGCTAGAGTTAGAACAGGCCCAAATGAAAAACTGTTTTTT. Translation: CSARVRTGPNEKLFF.

This clonotype was counted at least ten times. The rearrangement joins TRBV20-1 to TRBJ1-5; 9 bases match TRBD1. V lost 5 bases and J lost 2; bases outside the gene matches: 1. CDR1 DFQATT and CDR2 SNEGSKA come from the germline V gene (reference sequence). The CDR3 has 13 amino acids. The CDR3 DNA sequence: TGCAGTGCTTGGACAGGGGGCAATCAGCCCCAGCATTTT. It translates to CSAWTGGNQPQHF.

In its sample, this clonotype was seen many times. The J gene is TRBJ2-5, the V gene TRBV7-2; no firm D call. V dropped 2 bases and J dropped 4 bases, with 8 bases sitting between them. Per the germline V gene, CDR1 is SGHTA and CDR2 is FQGNSA. This CDR3 comprises 13 residues. This chain's CDR3 is CASSLSTRETQYF. CDR3 sequence (DNA): TGTGCCAGCAGCTTATCGACGCGAGAGACCCAGTACTTC. Filled out from reference TRBV7-2 and TRBJ2-5, the complete variable domain reads GAGVSQSPSNKVTEKGKDVELRCDPISGHTALYWYRQSLGQGLEFLIYFQGNSAPDKSGLPSDRFSAERTGGSVSTLTIQRTQQEDSAVYLCASSLSTRETQYFGPGTRLLVL.

This clonotype was seen at least ten times. The chain has TRBV28 and TRBJ2-1; the D is unclear. V was pared by 2 bases and J by 2 bases, with 1 base between. The CDR3 consists of 12 residues. CDR1 is MDHEN, CDR2 SYDVKM, per germline. CDR3 bases: TGTGCCAGCAGTTTAGCCTACAATGAGCAGTTCTTC. It codes for CASSLAYNEQFF.

This clonotype was recorded many times. This chain connects TRBV5-1 to TRBJ1-5; possibly TRBD1 for D (5 bases). V gave up 6 bases and J gave up 2 bases, with 18 bases separating them. The CDR3 is 16 residues long. From germline, CDR1 is SGHRS and CDR2 YFSETQ. The CDR3 region is CASIVRQGVGNQPQHF. CDR3 in DNA: TGCGCCAGCATTGTTCGGCAGGGAGTAGGCAATCAGCCCCAGCATTTT.

A note on this clonotype: It may be a read error: a sequence one base away is much more abundant. The chain links TRBV7-3 to TRBJ2-6; D is possibly TRBD1 (5 bases). This CDR3 is 15 amino acids long. Germline lookup yields CDR1 SGHTA and CDR2 FQGTGA. The CDR3 spells CASSPALSGAKVLTF. The CDR3 nucleotides read TGTGCCAGCAGCCCTGCCCTCTCTGGGGCCAAAGTCCTGACTTTC.

This clonotype was seen ten or more times. V gene TRBV20-1 combines with J gene TRBJ2-5; either TRBD1 or TRBD2 may supply D (5 bases each). Germline CDR1 DFQATT, CDR2 SNEGSKA (reference sequence). The V gene lost 6 bases and the J gene lost 2 bases, with 13 bases spanning the gap. CDR3 length equals 13 residues. The CDR3 spells CSASGTSQETQYF. Here the CDR3 DNA reads TGCAGTGCCTCCGGGACGTCGCAAGAGACCCAGTACTTC.

This clonotype was counted a few times. The V and J genes are TRBV14 and TRBJ2-7; TRBD1 aligns across 10 bases. With V trimmed by 1 base and J by 4 bases, 4 bases remained unmatched. The CDR3 sequence is 15 residues long. CDR1 and CDR2 (germline): SGHDN, FVKESK. The CDR3 here is CASSQGDRGWYEQYF. CDR3 coding DNA: TGTGCCAGCAGCCAAGGGGACAGGGGCTGGTACGAGCAGTACTTC.

This clonotype was counted between two and nine times. Here the CDR3 DNA reads TGTGCCAGCAGCCCCGACCCCGGGGGATCTGAAAAACTGTTTTTT. Its protein product is CASSPDPGGSEKLFF. The V call is TRBV7-8, the J call TRBJ1-4; D may be TRBD1 (5 bases). Trimming removed 5 bases from V and 7 bases from J, with 17 bases in between. Germline CDR1 SGHVS, CDR2 FQNEAQ. The CDR3 has 15 amino acids.

The rearrangement joins TRBV30 to TRBJ1-1; D is unclear. The V end was cut by 0 bases, the J end by 8 bases, with 7 bases between. From germline, CDR1 is GTSNPN and CDR2 SVGIG (reference sequence). The CDR3 totals 11 residues. CDR3 bases: TGTGCCTGGAGTGTTGGGCGGGAAGCTTTCTTT. It codes for CAWSVGREAFF.

This clonotype was recorded at least ten times. This chain links TRBV10-3 with TRBJ2-7; 8 positions agree with TRBD2. This CDR3 region has 14 residues. Germline V CDR1 and CDR2: ENHRY, SYGVKD. Trimming at V came to 8 bases and at J to 3 bases, leaving 9 bases not matched to a gene. The CDR3 here is CAIRRAGEYYEQYF. The CDR3 DNA reads TGTGCCATCCGACGAGCGGGAGAGTACTACGAGCAGTACTTC.

This clonotype was counted between two and nine times. The chain recombines TRBV5-1 with TRBJ2-2; 9 bases are shared with TRBD1. V lost 5 bases, J lost 6 bases, and 2 bases stayed unmatched. The CDR3 sequence is 13 residues long. Germline V gene lookup returns CDR1 SGHRS and CDR2 YFSETQ. CDR3 sequence (DNA): TGCGCCAGCAGGCGACAGGGGGCCGGGGAGCTGTTTTTT. Its translation: CASRRQGAGELFF.

J is TRBJ2-1 and V is TRBV5-1; D may be TRBD1 or TRBD2 (6 bases each). Germline V CDR1 and CDR2: SGHRS, YFSETQ. V was cut by 5 bases and J by 4 bases, with 19 bases left in between. This CDR3 region has 16 residues. This CDR3 reads CASRTSGGPGYNEQFF. In DNA, the CDR3 is TGCGCCAGCAGAACTAGTGGGGGGCCGGGGTACAATGAGCAGTTCTTC.

This clonotype appeared many times. V usage is TRBV7-6 and J usage is TRBJ2-1, with D possibly being TRBD1 or TRBD2 (5 bases each). Germline loops: CDR1 SGHVS, CDR2 FNYEAQ. V was trimmed by 1 base and J by 3 bases, leaving 10 bases between them. CDR3 size: 15 residues. The CDR3 spells CASSLDIGGYNEQFF. Written as DNA, the CDR3 is TGTGCCAGCAGCTTAGACATTGGGGGCTACAATGAGCAGTTCTTC.

This clonotype came up many times. The rearrangement uses TRBV5-1 and TRBJ2-7, with 10 bases lining up with TRBD1. V lost 3 bases, J lost 6 bases, and 9 bases stayed unmatched. The CDR3 is 15 amino acids. In germline, CDR1 is SGHRS, CDR2 YFSETQ. The chain's CDR3 is CASSSGTGEVPEQYV. The DNA for the CDR3 is TGCGCCAGCAGCTCAGGGACAGGGGAAGTTCCCGAGCAGTACGTC.

With respect to this clonotype: A much larger clone sits a single nucleotide away, making a read error possible. The gene calls are TRBV28 and TRBJ2-5; the D gene could be TRBD1 or TRBD2 (5 bases each). This CDR3 has 13 residues. Germline V gene data show CDR1 as MDHEN and CDR2 as SYDVKM. CDR3 loop: CANSKGEQETQYF. The CDR3 bases are TGTGCCAACAGTAAAGGGGAGCAAGAGACCCAGTACTTC.

This clonotype was found many times. V and J are TRBV5-1 and TRBJ2-3, with D perhaps matching TRBD2 (7 bases). The CDR3 sequence is 16 residues long. Germline values: CDR1 SGHRS, CDR2 YFSETQ. V was clipped by 0 bases and J by 7 bases, with 18 bases between them. The CDR3 sequence: CASSLESGGSPYTQYF. DNA of the CDR3: TGCGCCAGCAGCTTGGAGTCGGGGGGCTCCCCGTATACGCAGTATTTT.